The rows below give T cell receptor beta chains drawn from one sample of a study of CD8+ T cells in alopecia areata. Profiled with immunoSEQ multiplex PCR; TCRdb holds only in-frame clones, not every one. The sample records around 140,000 clones, roughly 86% being singletons. Sequenced here: CD8+ T cells sorted from blood, sampled at week 4, from a patient treated with tofacitinib. These receptors came from a human donor with alopecia areata. CDR3s include the opening cysteine and the closing phenylalanine or tryptophan. The order of the fields is J gene, V gene, clone size, D gene, CDR3 protein, CDR3 DNA. A D gene is named only where the DNA matches it firmly. Part of the rows lack a size; the others show once, few, many or a class for expanded clones.

J: TRBJ2-1
V: TRBV10-2
size: .
D: .
CDR3: CASSESLGYNEQFF
DNA: TGCGCCAGCAGTGAGTCGCTGGGATACAATGAGCAGTTCTTC

J: TRBJ2-2
V: TRBV25-1
size: .
D: .
CDR3: CASSELGGNTGELFF
DNA: TGTGCCAGCAGTGAATTGGGGGGGAACACCGGGGAGCTGTTTTTT

J: TRBJ2-1
V: TRBV27
size: .
D: TRBD1
CDR3: CASSQRQGLPDNEQFF
DNA: TGTGCCAGCAGTCAACGACAGGGTCTCCCTGACAATGAGCAGTTCTTC

J: TRBJ2-1
V: TRBV11-2
size: .
D: .
CDR3: CASSFGPQEQFF
DNA: TGTGCCAGCAGCTTTGGACCTCAGGAGCAGTTCTTC

J: TRBJ2-7
V: TRBV5-6
size: .
D: .
CDR3: CASSLMGYEQYF
DNA: TGTGCCAGCAGCTTGATGGGCTACGAGCAGTACTTC

J: TRBJ2-7
V: TRBV29-1
size: few
D: TRBD1
CDR3: CSVEEQGVGSYEQYF
DNA: TGCAGCGTTGAAGAACAGGGGGTAGGTTCCTACGAGCAGTACTTC

J: TRBJ2-3
V: TRBV7-6
size: once
D: .
CDR3: CASSEYLGTDTQYF
DNA: TGTGCCAGCAGCGAGTACCTTGGCACAGATACGCAGTATTTT

J: TRBJ2-7
V: TRBV27
size: .
D: TRBD1
CDR3: CASSDRDRGYEQYF
DNA: TGTGCCAGCAGCGATAGGGACAGGGGGTACGAGCAGTACTTC

J: TRBJ1-1
V: TRBV7-9
size: once
D: .
CDR3: CASSPGGERTEAFF
DNA: TGTGCCAGCAGCCCCGGCGGAGAGAGGACTGAAGCTTTCTTT

J: TRBJ2-7
V: TRBV29-1
size: .
D: .
CDR3: CSVETRDPRAYEQYF
DNA: TGCAGCGTTGAGACGAGGGACCCGCGTGCTTACGAGCAGTACTTC

J: TRBJ2-2
V: TRBV7-9
size: .
D: .
CDR3: CASTGLLGPGELFF
DNA: TGTGCCTCCACAGGGCTCCTCGGGCCCGGGGAGCTGTTTTTT

J: TRBJ2-2
V: TRBV2
size: .
D: .
CDR3: CAGKGIGELFF
DNA: TGTGCCGGGAAAGGGATCGGGGAGCTGTTTTTT

J: TRBJ2-3
V: TRBV5-1
size: .
D: .
CDR3: CASSLVGSPDTQYF
DNA: TGCGCCAGCAGCTTGGTGGGGAGCCCAGATACGCAGTATTTT

J: TRBJ2-3
V: TRBV9
size: .
D: .
CDR3: CASSGDGQYF
DNA: TGTGCCAGCAGCGGGGACGGGCAGTATTTT

J: TRBJ2-3
V: TRBV7-9
size: .
D: TRBD2
CDR3: CASSLVLSGRTDTQYF
DNA: TGTGCCAGCAGCTTAGTTCTCAGCGGGAGGACAGATACGCAGTATTTT

J: TRBJ1-2
V: TRBV29-1
size: .
D: .
CDR3: CSAGREANGYTF
DNA: TGCAGCGCTGGGCGAGAGGCTAATGGCTACACCTTC

J: TRBJ2-1
V: TRBV30
size: .
D: TRBD2
CDR3: CAWRPRTGRGMRGEQFF
DNA: TGTGCCTGGAGGCCCCGGACGGGGAGGGGTATGAGGGGTGAGCAGTTCTTC

J: TRBJ2-7
V: TRBV29-1
size: .
D: TRBD2
CDR3: CSVDSSGTIYEQYF
DNA: TGCAGCGTTGATTCTAGCGGGACAATTTACGAGCAGTACTTC

J: TRBJ1-5
V: TRBV5-1
size: once
D: .
CDR3: CASSPGPYQPQHF
DNA: TGCGCCAGCAGCCCGGGGCCCTATCAGCCCCAGCATTTT

J: TRBJ2-4
V: TRBV15
size: .
D: .
CDR3: CATSSGTQNIQYF
DNA: TGTGCCACCAGCAGCGGGACCCAAAACATTCAGTACTTC

J: TRBJ1-1
V: TRBV27
size: .
D: TRBD1
CDR3: CASSLTQGAVTEAFF
DNA: TGTGCCAGCAGTCTAACACAGGGGGCTGTCACTGAAGCTTTCTTT

J: TRBJ1-4
V: TRBV7-9
size: .
D: .
CDR3: CASSPTSGELFF
DNA: TGTGCCAGCAGCCCAACCTCCGGCGAACTGTTTTTT

J: TRBJ2-1
V: TRBV27
size: .
D: TRBD2
CDR3: CASSSGAGGPINEQFF
DNA: TGTGCCAGCAGTTCAGGAGCGGGAGGGCCGATCAATGAGCAGTTCTTC

J: TRBJ2-7
V: TRBV29-1
size: .
D: TRBD2
CDR3: CSVSGLAGNSYEQYF
DNA: TGCAGCGTGTCAGGACTAGCGGGGAACTCCTACGAGCAGTACTTC

J: TRBJ2-1
V: TRBV7-9
size: .
D: TRBD2
CDR3: CASSFASGRLNEQFF
DNA: TGTGCCAGCAGCTTTGCCAGCGGGAGGTTAAATGAGCAGTTCTTC

J: TRBJ2-3
V: TRBV6-5
size: .
D: TRBD2
CDR3: CAAGGGDTQYF
DNA: TGTGCCGCGGGGGGTGGGGATACGCAGTATTTT

J: TRBJ2-1
V: TRBV7-6
size: .
D: .
CDR3: CASRPTGNHNEQFF
DNA: TGTGCCAGCAGACCTACAGGGAACCACAATGAGCAGTTCTTC

J: TRBJ2-1
V: TRBV29-1
size: .
D: .
CDR3: CSVQAGGAYNEQFF
DNA: TGCAGCGTTCAGGCAGGGGGGGCCTACAATGAGCAGTTCTTC

J: TRBJ2-3
V: TRBV7-9
size: .
D: .
CDR3: CASSLVGPDTQYF
DNA: TGTGCCAGCAGCTTAGTGGGACCAGATACGCAGTATTTT

J: TRBJ2-7
V: TRBV30
size: .
D: TRBD2
CDR3: CAWSTSGAYEQYF
DNA: TGTGCCTGGTCGACTAGCGGGGCCTACGAGCAGTACTTC

J: TRBJ2-3
V: TRBV27
size: .
D: TRBD2
CDR3: CASRRAGRTDTQYF
DNA: TGTGCCAGTAGACGAGCGGGACGCACAGATACGCAGTATTTT

J: TRBJ1-2
V: TRBV19
size: .
D: .
CDR3: CASKQAFVDGYTF
DNA: TGTGCCAGTAAACAGGCCTTCGTCGATGGCTACACCTTC

J: TRBJ2-1
V: TRBV5-4
size: .
D: .
CDR3: CASSPETGISYNEQFF
DNA: TGTGCCAGCAGCCCAGAGACAGGCATCTCCTACAATGAGCAGTTCTTC

J: TRBJ1-1
V: TRBV29-1
size: .
D: .
CDR3: CSVVGQSNTEAFF
DNA: TGCAGCGTTGTTGGGCAGTCAAACACTGAAGCTTTCTTT

J: TRBJ2-7
V: TRBV7-9
size: .
D: TRBD2
CDR3: CASSGLAGDSYEQYF
DNA: TGTGCCAGCAGCGGACTAGCGGGGGACTCCTACGAGCAGTACTTC

J: TRBJ2-1
V: TRBV15
size: .
D: .
CDR3: CATSREGGPEQFF
DNA: TGTGCCACCAGCAGAGAGGGGGGACCGGAGCAGTTCTTC

J: TRBJ2-7
V: TRBV29-1
size: few
D: TRBD1
CDR3: CSVEDRLSYEQYF
DNA: TGCAGCGTTGAGGACAGGCTTTCCTACGAGCAGTACTTC

J: TRBJ2-7
V: TRBV29-1
size: once
D: TRBD1
CDR3: CSASDREDPYEQYF
DNA: TGCAGCGCCTCGGACAGGGAAGACCCCTACGAGCAGTACTTC

J: TRBJ1-2
V: TRBV6-5
size: .
D: .
CDR3: CASSYTDSHYGYTF
DNA: TGTGCCAGCAGTTACACGGACAGCCACTATGGCTACACCTTC

J: TRBJ2-4
V: TRBV27
size: many
D: .
CDR3: CASSLSGHQNIQYF
DNA: TGTGCCAGCAGTCTCTCGGGACACCAAAACATTCAGTACTTC

J: TRBJ1-2
V: TRBV13
size: once
D: .
CDR3: CASSLLTGNYGYTF
DNA: TGTGCCAGCAGCTTATTGACAGGAAACTATGGCTACACCTTC

J: TRBJ2-1
V: TRBV27
size: .
D: .
CDR3: CASSPAGPVNEQFF
DNA: TGTGCCAGCAGTCCGGCCGGGCCGGTCAATGAGCAGTTCTTC

J: TRBJ2-3
V: TRBV29-1
size: .
D: TRBD2
CDR3: CSGFSGGGTDTQYF
DNA: TGCAGCGGCTTTAGCGGGGGGGGCACAGATACGCAGTATTTT

J: TRBJ1-1
V: TRBV6-5
size: .
D: .
CDR3: CASGATGDTEAFF
DNA: TGTGCCAGCGGCGCGACCGGGGACACTGAAGCTTTCTTT

J: TRBJ2-7
V: TRBV5-4
size: .
D: .
CDR3: CASSQDSYEQYF
DNA: TGTGCCAGCAGCCAAGACAGCTACGAGCAGTACTTC

J: TRBJ2-1
V: TRBV7-6
size: .
D: TRBD1
CDR3: CASSSSGTGLYNEQFF
DNA: TGTGCCAGCAGCTCGTCTGGGACAGGCCTCTACAATGAGCAGTTCTTC

J: TRBJ1-6
V: TRBV5-1
size: few
D: TRBD1
CDR3: CASSLGRTTGINSPLHF
DNA: TGCGCCAGCAGCTTGGGAAGAACGACAGGGATTAATTCACCCCTCCACTTT

J: TRBJ2-2
V: TRBV5-1
size: .
D: TRBD2
CDR3: CASSRTSGPTGELFF
DNA: TGCGCCAGCAGCAGGACTAGCGGGCCCACCGGGGAGCTGTTTTTT

J: TRBJ2-7
V: TRBV6-1
size: .
D: .
CDR3: CASRGVSYEQYF
DNA: TGTGCCAGCAGGGGAGTGTCCTACGAGCAGTACTTC

J: TRBJ2-7
V: TRBV19
size: .
D: .
CDR3: CASSADASYEQYF
DNA: TGTGCCAGTAGTGCGGACGCTTCCTACGAGCAGTACTTC